Only one count was recorded for the clone carrying this T cell receptor (beta chain). Its specificity is unknown. Repertoires were generated with immunoSEQ multiplex PCR, while TCRdb's copy carries only in-frame clones and drops some. The repertoire holds some 180,000 clones, with about 90% as singletons. This entry comes from a study of T cell responses to AZD1222 COVID-19 vaccine. Study observations and caveats: Spike was spanned by vaccine-associated CD4 TCRs, which were dominant at 160-218 and 743-854. It should be noted that donors were predominantly white British and more often female, and clonal diversity was possibly underestimated. Among AZD1222 vaccinees, only five or six were seropositive at baseline.

Combined were second doses at about 4 or about 12 weeks. Germline V lookup: CDR1 MDHEN, CDR2 SYDVKM. V lost 11 bases, J lost 4 bases, and 14 bases lay in between. The CDR3 spans 12 residues. J is TRBJ1-2 and V is TRBV28; no firm D call. This TCR was recovered from an adult who received the AZD1222 COVID-19 vaccine. The input for sequencing was peripheral blood, taken 28 days after the second AZD1222 dose. This CDR3 reads CAHEAPFYGYTF. DNA of the CDR3: TGTGCCCACGAAGCACCATTCTATGGCTACACCTTC.